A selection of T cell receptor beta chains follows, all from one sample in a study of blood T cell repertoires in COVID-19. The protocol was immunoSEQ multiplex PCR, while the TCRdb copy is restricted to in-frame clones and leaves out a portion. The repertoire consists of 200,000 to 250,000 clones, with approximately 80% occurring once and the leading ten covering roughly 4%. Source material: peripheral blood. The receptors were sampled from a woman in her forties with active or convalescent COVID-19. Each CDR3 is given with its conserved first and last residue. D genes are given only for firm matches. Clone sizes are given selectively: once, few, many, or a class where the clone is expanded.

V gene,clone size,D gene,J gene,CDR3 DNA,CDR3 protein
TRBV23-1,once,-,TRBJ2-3,TGCGCCAGCAGTGTCTTGAGGGGGGATACGCAGTATTTT,CASSVLRGDTQYF
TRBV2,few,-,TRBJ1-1,TGTGCCACCACAGGGCTGGCGAGGGACACTGAAGCTTTCTTT,CATTGLARDTEAFF
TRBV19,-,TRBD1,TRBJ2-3,TGTGCCAGTAGTATAGGCCGGGACAGGGGGCACGGGGGCACAGATACGCAGTATTTT,CASSIGRDRGHGGTDTQYF
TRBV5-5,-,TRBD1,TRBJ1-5,TGTGCCAGCAGCTTGGCGGTGACAGGGGCCAATCAGCCCCAGCATTTT,CASSLAVTGANQPQHF
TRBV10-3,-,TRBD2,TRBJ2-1,TGTGCCATCAGTGAGCCCGGACTAGCGGGCCGAAAATCCTACAATGAGCAGTTCTTC,CAISEPGLAGRKSYNEQFF
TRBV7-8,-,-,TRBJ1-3,TGTGCCAGCAGCCAGCTGACATCTGGAAACACCATATATTTT,CASSQLTSGNTIYF
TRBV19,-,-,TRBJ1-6,TGTGCCAGTAGTCCACGTGGGAGGTCGGATAATTCACCCCTCCACTTT,CASSPRGRSDNSPLHF
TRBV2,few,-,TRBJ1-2,TGTGCCAGCAAGAGGGAGTCTAACTATGGCTACACCTTC,CASKRESNYGYTF
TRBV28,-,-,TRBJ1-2,TGTGCCAGCAGTTTTAGAGACTACTATGGCTACACCTTC,CASSFRDYYGYTF
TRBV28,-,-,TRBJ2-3,TGTGCCAGCAGTTTGACAGGACCTACGCAGTATTTT,CASSLTGPTQYF